This section outlines one TCR beta chain sequence together with its context. Its specificity is unknown. This record belongs to a study of cytomegalovirus exposure and HLA in healthy donors. The study's findings and limits: Per published accounts, TCR beta sequences correctly predicted the HLA-A and HLA-B alleles of most subjects.

60 Vbeta and 13 Jbeta primers were used in PCR. Clones were sequenced by immunoSEQ multiplex PCR, and TCRdb holds only the in-frame ones, with some missing. The repertoire holds 150,000 to 200,000 clones, with 75% as singletons. The sample comprised PBMCs. This receptor was obtained from a woman aged 45-65 years in good health and CMV-seropositive.

Here the CDR3 reads CASSPDREETQYF. The CDR3 coding sequence is TGCGCCAGCAGCCCCGACAGGGAAGAGACCCAGTACTTC. V usage is TRBV5-1 and J usage is TRBJ2-5; the match to TRBD1 covers 7 bases. In germline, CDR1 is SGHRS, CDR2 YFSETQ. This CDR3 comprises 13 residues. Trimming cost V 4 bases and J 3 bases; bases outside gene matches: 3.